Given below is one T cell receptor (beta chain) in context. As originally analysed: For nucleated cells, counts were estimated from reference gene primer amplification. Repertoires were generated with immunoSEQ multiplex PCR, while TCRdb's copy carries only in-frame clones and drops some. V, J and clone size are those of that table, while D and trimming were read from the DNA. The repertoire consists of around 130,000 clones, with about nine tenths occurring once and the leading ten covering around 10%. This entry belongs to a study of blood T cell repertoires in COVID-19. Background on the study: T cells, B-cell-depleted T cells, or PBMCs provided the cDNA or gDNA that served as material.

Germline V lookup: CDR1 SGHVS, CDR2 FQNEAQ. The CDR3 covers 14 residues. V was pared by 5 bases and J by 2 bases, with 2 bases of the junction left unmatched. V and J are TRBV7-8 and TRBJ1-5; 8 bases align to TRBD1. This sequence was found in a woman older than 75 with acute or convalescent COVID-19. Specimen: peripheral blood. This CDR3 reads CASSPDRGNQPQHF. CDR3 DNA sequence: TGTGCCAGCAGCCCGGACAGGGGCAATCAGCCCCAGCATTTT.